This T cell receptor (beta chain) was retrieved from a study of T cells of healthy individuals. The CDR3 runs to 15 residues. The trim removed 1 base at V and 6 bases at J, leaving 6 bases unmatched. The germline V gene has CDR1 SNHLY and CDR2 FYNNEI. TCRdb called the 5' RACE reads again in MiXCR, with one record for every CDR3 protein. The repertoire holds tens of thousands of distinct CDR3 sequences, with 4% to 5% as singletons. This clonotype was seen repeatedly, ten times or more. The source is a human donor in good health. This chain connects TRBV2 to TRBJ1-5; TRBD1 matches at 7 bases. As DNA, the CDR3 is TGTGCCAGCAGTGAAGACAGTTCAGGGGGTCAGCCCCAGCATTTT. This translates into CASSEDSSGGQPQHF.